Below are 29 T cell receptor beta chains sequenced from a single sample in a study of control samples from healthy donors and cancer patients. Data came from immunoSEQ multiplex PCR; TCRdb stores just in-frame clones and leaves some out. The sample includes 79,000 or so clones, about 89% of them seen just once. Sequencing input: PBMCs. These receptors all stem from a woman aged 50 to 65 with colorectal cancer.

V is TRBV7-3 and J is TRBJ2-5; 7 bases map to TRBD2. The germline V gene has CDR1 SGHTA and CDR2 FQGTGA. The CDR3 runs to 13 residues. V shed 5 bases and J 2 bases; nucleotides not matched to a gene: 2. The CDR3 here is CASSPGLQETQYF. DNA of the CDR3: TGTGCCAGCAGCCCGGGACTACAAGAGACCCAGTACTTC.

The V and J genes are TRBV6-6 and TRBJ1-5; D gene ambiguous. Looked up from germline, CDR1 is MNHNY and CDR2 is SVGAGI (reference sequence). The CDR3 contains 13 residues. Trimming removed 7 bases at V and 7 bases at J, with 14 bases between. CDR3 DNA sequence: TGTGCCAGCAACCCGGGTATGGCACAGCCCCAGCATTTT. Its protein is CASNPGMAQPQHF.

The chain carries TRBV28 and TRBJ1-5; TRBD1 agrees at 7 bases. V was clipped by 8 bases and J by 0 bases; unmatched bases: 7. The CDR3 has 15 residues. The V gene's germline CDR1 is MDHEN and CDR2 SYDVKM. Here the CDR3 reads CASVTGDNSNQPQHF. In DNA form, the CDR3 reads TGTGCCAGCGTTACAGGGGATAATAGCAATCAGCCCCAGCATTTT.

The CDR3 DNA reads as TGTGCCTGGACATGGGGAGTGATAATCCAAGAGACCCAGTACTTC. Residues: CAWTWGVIIQETQYF. The gene calls are TRBV30 and TRBJ2-5, with D maybe TRBD2 (5 bases). Trimming cost V 4 bases and J 1 base, with 16 bases left between them. From germline, CDR1 is GTSNPN and CDR2 SVGIG (reference sequence). This CDR3 region has 15 residues.

This rearrangement joins TRBV7-9 to TRBJ2-1, with D possibly being TRBD1 (5 bases). The germline V gene has CDR1 SEHNR and CDR2 FQNEAQ (reference sequence). V lost 3 bases to trimming and J lost 1 base, with 10 bases between them. This CDR3 region has 15 residues. The CDR3 DNA is TGTGCCAGCAGCTTCGACAGTTTTTCCTACAATGAGCAGTTCTTC. It translates to CASSFDSFSYNEQFF.

The chain has TRBV6-2 or TRBV6-3 and TRBJ1-6; D perhaps matches TRBD1 (5 bases). CDR3 length equals 17 residues. V was pared by 0 bases and J by 6 bases, with 15 bases between. Per the germline V gene, CDR1 is MNHEY and CDR2 is SVGEGT. For the CDR3, the DNA is TGTGCCAGCAGTTACTCGAAATCCCAGGGAGGTAATTCACCCCTCCACTTT. Protein product: CASSYSKSQGGNSPLHF.

This chain uses TRBV7-2 with TRBJ1-3; the D is unclear. CDR1 is SGHTA and CDR2 is FQGNSA in the germline V gene. CDR3 length equals 14 residues. Between the trimmed V and J ends, which lost 8 bases and 0 bases, there was a span of 11 bases. The CDR3 is CASSFGGSGNTIYF. The CDR3 nucleotides are TGTGCCAGCTCCTTTGGTGGCTCTGGAAACACCATATATTTT.

V and J are TRBV29-1 and TRBJ1-3; D might be TRBD1 (5 bases). The V gene's germline CDR1 is SQVTM and CDR2 ANQGSEA. CDR3 length: 15 amino acids. Trimming took 0 bases from V and 1 from J, leaving 10 bases between them. The CDR3 DNA follows: TGCAGCGTTGAAGATTTGGGGGAGTCTGGAAACACCATATATTTT. Amino acid sequence: CSVEDLGESGNTIYF.

This sequence joins TRBV12-3 or TRBV12-4 and TRBJ2-7; perhaps TRBD1 as D (6 bases). With 8 bases removed from V and 5 bases from J, the gap between germline ends came to 16 bases. This CDR3 contains 13 residues. The CDR3, as DNA: TGTGCCAGCCCCGGGACATTTCGCCACGAGCAGTACGTC. The encoded protein is CASPGTFRHEQYV.

The rearrangement joins TRBV10-1 to TRBJ1-1, with D possibly matching TRBD1 (6 bases). Germline V gene sequence: CDR1 WNHNN, CDR2 SYGVQD (reference sequence). Trimming left V 8 bases short and J 5 bases short, with 15 bases between. The CDR3 runs 13 residues. For the CDR3, the DNA is TGCGCCAGCTCCCAGGGGATCGGGACTGAAGCTTTCTTT. This sequence encodes CASSQGIGTEAFF.

The chain combines TRBV3-1 (or the pseudogene TRBV3-2) with TRBJ1-1; perhaps TRBD1 as D (5 bases). The ends were cut back, 2 bases at V and 3 bases at J, with 13 bases in the middle. Germline V gene sequence: CDR1 LGHDT, CDR2 YNNKEL (reference sequence). The CDR3 contains 15 residues. In nucleotides, the CDR3 is TGTGCCAGCAGCCAACACGGGGCACTGGACACTGAAGCTTTCTTT. This translates into CASSQHGALDTEAFF.

This clone was recorded once. The V call is TRBV14, the J call TRBJ2-1; tentatively, D is TRBD1 or TRBD2 (5 bases each). Trimming took off 3 bases at V and 4 bases at J, with 7 bases between the two ends. Germline V CDR1 and CDR2: SGHDN, FVKESK. The CDR3 has 13 amino acids. The DNA for the CDR3 is TGTGCCAGCAGCCAGGGGGTGTACAATGAGCAGTTCTTC. Its translation is CASSQGVYNEQFF.

Turning to this clone: The junction differs from germline at one of its ends, possibly a read error. V gene TRBV6-1 combines with J gene TRBJ1-6; the D gene is possibly TRBD1 (6 bases). Germline-derived CDR1 and CDR2 are MNHNS and SASEGT. CDR3 length equals 16 residues. This CDR3 reads CAGSVDGQIRNSPLHF. Here the CDR3 DNA reads TGTGCCGGCAGTGTGGACGGACAGATCCGTAATTCACCCCTCCACTTT.

The chain couples TRBV5-4 to TRBJ2-5, with a possible D match to TRBD1 (6 bases). V dropped 1 base and J dropped 4 bases, with 8 bases sitting between them. CDR1 and CDR2 from the germline V gene are SGHNT and YYREEE (reference sequence). The CDR3 has 13 amino acids. As DNA, the CDR3 is TGTGCCAGCAGCTTGAGAGGGGGAGAGACCCAGTACTTC. It encodes CASSLRGGETQYF.

This chain connects TRBV7-3 to TRBJ2-5; a weak D match, TRBD1 (5 bases). Per germline, CDR1 SGHTA and CDR2 FQGTGA. CDR3 length: 13 amino acids. Between the trimmed V and J ends, which lost 2 bases and 5 bases, there was a span of 9 bases. In nucleotides, the CDR3 is TGTGCCAGCAGCTTAGGTAGGGGCGAGACCCAGTACTTC. Its translation is CASSLGRGETQYF.

The V call is TRBV20-1, the J call TRBJ2-3; 10 bases align to TRBD2. CDR1 DFQATT and CDR2 SNEGSKA come from the germline V gene (reference sequence). The CDR3 is 14 residues long. The V gene end was trimmed by 3 bases and the J gene end by 3 bases; junction bases not matched to a gene: 3. In nucleotides, the CDR3 is TGCAGTGCTAGTTCTAGCGGGGGTACAGATACGCAGTATTTT. Encoded protein: CSASSSGGTDTQYF.

The chain recombines TRBV7-2 with TRBJ2-2; TRBD2 aligns across 10 bases. The germline V gene has CDR1 SGHTA and CDR2 FQGNSA. This CDR3 has 15 amino acids. V gave up 5 bases and J gave up 8 bases; unmatched junction bases: 8. This CDR3 is CASSRSGGSGGELFF. DNA of the CDR3: TGTGCCAGCAGCCGTAGCGGGGGGTCTGGAGGGGAGCTGTTTTTT.

The chain is built from TRBV6-2 or TRBV6-3 and TRBJ1-5, with D perhaps TRBD1 (5 bases). This CDR3 has 11 amino acids. Germline lookup yields CDR1 MNHEY and CDR2 SVGEGT. Trimming removed 5 bases from V and 12 bases from J, with 11 bases in between. The CDR3 region has the DNA TGTGCCAGCAGTGACACGGGACGCCAGCATTTT. This gives the protein CASSDTGRQHF.

The chain employs TRBV27 and TRBJ1-6, with TRBD1 matching over 9 bases. V lost 5 bases and J lost 8; bases outside the gene matches: 7. The CDR3 spans 15 residues. CDR1 is MNHEY and CDR2 is SMNVEV in the germline V gene (reference sequence). The DNA for the CDR3 is TGTGCCAGCAGTCCCAACAGGGGGCCCTATTCACCCCTCCACTTT. This codes for CASSPNRGPYSPLHF.

J is TRBJ1-2 and V is TRBV5-1, with a tentative D call TRBD1 (5 bases). Germline loops: CDR1 SGHRS, CDR2 YFSETQ. The ends were cut back, 0 bases at V and 5 bases at J, with 11 bases in the middle. There are 14 residues in the CDR3. The CDR3 coding sequence is TGCGCCAGCAGCTTGGGGGGGGGAAGTTATGGCTACACCTTC. This codes for CASSLGGGSYGYTF. The variable domain in full, with the rest retrieved from reference TRBV5-1 and TRBJ1-2, is KAGVTQTPRYLIKTRGQQVTLSCSPISGHRSVSWYQQTPGQGLQFLFEYFSETQRNKGNFPGRFSGRQFSNSRSEMNVSTLELGDSALYLCASSLGGGSYGYTFGSGTRLTVV.

On this clone: At one of its ends the junction is not consistent with the germline gene, which may arise from a read error. The chain couples TRBV5-1 to TRBJ2-2, with D perhaps assigned TRBD1 or TRBD2 (5 bases each). From germline, CDR1 is SGHRS and CDR2 YFSETQ. The CDR3 has 14 residues. CDR3 sequence (DNA): TGCGCCAGCAGTTTGGGGGAGAACACCGGGGAGCTGTTTTTT. Translating gives CASSLGENTGELFF.

This clone has a single count. The chain uses TRBV5-1 and TRBJ1-6, with 9 nucleotides matching TRBD1. CDR3 length: 16 residues. With V trimmed by 3 bases and J by 5 bases, 6 bases remained unmatched. Germline CDR1 reads SGHRS; CDR2 reads YFSETQ. The chain's CDR3 is CASSSGTGINNSPLHF. The CDR3 region has the DNA TGCGCCAGCAGCTCCGGGACAGGGATTAATAATTCACCCCTCCACTTT.

On this clone itself: This CDR3 fails to terminate in the conserved phenylalanine or tryptophan, so it likely reflects a read error. No DNA is shown, since the ends of the CDR3 on it are uncertain; the CDR3 is the one TCRdb lists. V gene TRBV12-3 or TRBV12-4 combines with J gene TRBJ1-4. The CDR3 length is 10 residues, termini included. The CDR3 loop reads CASSQCRGRI.

The chain carries TRBV19 and TRBJ1-4; D is unclear. V lost 5 bases and J 4 bases, leaving 11 bases between the germline ends. Germline V gene sequence: CDR1 LNHDA, CDR2 SQIVND (reference sequence). The CDR3 sequence is 14 residues long. The CDR3 region is CASSPGRFNEKLFF. CDR3 in DNA: TGTGCCAGTAGTCCTGGACGGTTTAATGAAAAACTGTTTTTT.

V usage is TRBV7-7 and J usage is TRBJ2-2; perhaps TRBD1 as D (5 bases). Germline V gene lookup returns CDR1 SSHAT and CDR2 FNYEAQ (reference sequence). The length of the CDR3 is 15 residues. V dropped 0 bases and J dropped 3 bases, with 8 bases sitting between them. In DNA, the CDR3 is TGTGCCAGCAGCTTAGCAGGGGCGGACACCGGGGAGCTGTTTTTT. Protein product: CASSLAGADTGELFF.

The chain employs TRBV4-1 and TRBJ1-5; D remains unclear. Germline V gene data show CDR1 as MGHRA and CDR2 as YSYEKL. V was clipped by 3 bases and J by 1 base, with 10 bases between them. The CDR3 runs to 15 residues. In DNA, the CDR3 is TGCGCCAGCAGCCATTCGACTGGCAGCAATCAGCCCCAGCATTTT. Translating gives CASSHSTGSNQPQHF.

The chain links TRBV5-1 to TRBJ1-1, with D maybe TRBD1 (6 bases). This CDR3 region has 14 residues. CDR1 and CDR2 from the germline V gene are SGHRS and YFSETQ. The germline V and J ends were trimmed by 0 bases and 5 bases, with 11 bases remaining between them. The CDR3 region has the DNA TGCGCCAGCAGCTTGGGCCCAGGGGATACTGAAGCTTTCTTT. Its protein product is CASSLGPGDTEAFF.

V and J are TRBV12-5 and TRBJ2-1; no reliable D call. CDR3 length equals 11 residues. CDR1 LGHNT and CDR2 FRNRAP come from the germline V gene. Trimming took off 6 bases at V and 8 bases at J, with 8 bases between the two ends. CDR3 residues: CASGSTDEQFF. CDR3 sequence (DNA): TGTGCTAGTGGCTCCACCGATGAGCAGTTCTTC. Full variable domain (outside the CDR3, taken from reference TRBV12-5 and TRBJ2-1): DARVTQTPRHKVTEMGQEVTMRCQPILGHNTVFWYRQTMMQGLELLAYFRNRAPLDDSGMPKDRFSAEMPDATLATLKIQPSEPRDSAVYFCASGSTDEQFFGPGTRLTVL.

J is TRBJ2-3 and V is TRBV27, with TRBD2 identical over 11 bases. CDR1 is MNHEY and CDR2 is SMNVEV in the germline V gene (reference sequence). The CDR3 covers 17 residues. Trimming took 3 bases from V and 0 from J; bases not matched to a gene: 5. In DNA form, the CDR3 reads TGTGCCAGCAGTTTCCTAGCGGGGGGTGGGAGCACAGATACGCAGTATTTT. It is translated as CASSFLAGGGSTDTQYF.